These 21 T cell receptor beta chains were all obtained from the same sample, sequenced in a study of T-cell reconstitution after alpha-beta-depleted transplantation in children. Unique molecular identifiers were built into the TCRbeta library. One entry per CDR3 protein results from TCRdb running MiXCR on the PCR reads. The sample carries 400,000 to 500,000 distinct CDR3 sequences, approximately 10% recorded once. The specimen comprised PBMCs from the stem cell graft donor, sampled from the stem cell graft. The origin of the receptors is a human donor who donated a stem cell graft to a child with acute myeloid leukemia.

V is TRBV4-1 and J is TRBJ1-1, with D possibly being TRBD1 (5 bases). The germline gives CDR1 MGHRA, CDR2 YSYEKL. This CDR3 has 15 residues. V gave up 1 base and J gave up 4 bases, with 13 bases separating them. CDR3 in amino acids: CASSQVKDGGTEAFF. Written as DNA, the CDR3 is TGCGCCAGCAGCCAAGTGAAAGACGGGGGCACTGAAGCTTTCTTT.

As regards this clonotype: Germline and junction disagree at one end, which may indicate a read error. The chain links TRBV20-1 to TRBJ2-7; TRBD2 aligns across 8 bases. CDR1 DFQATT and CDR2 SNEGSKA come from the germline V gene (reference sequence). The CDR3 is made up of 17 amino acids. The CDR3 loop reads CSARDLMETSARGEQYF. The DNA for the CDR3 is TGCAGCGCTAGAGATCTAATGGAGACTAGCGCTCGGGGGGAGCAGTACTTC.

The V gene is TRBV4-1, the J gene TRBJ2-1; 7 bases match TRBD1. The germline gives CDR1 MGHRA, CDR2 YSYEKL. With V trimmed by 3 bases and J by 7 bases, 6 bases remained unmatched. This CDR3 is 14 amino acids long. The CDR3 sequence: CASSQRTRGNEQFF. For the CDR3, the DNA is TGCGCCAGCAGCCAGCGGACCAGGGGGAATGAGCAGTTCTTC.

This clonotype was recorded a few times. V and J are TRBV25-1 and TRBJ1-1; no clear D gene. In germline, CDR1 is MGHDK, CDR2 SYGVNS. The germline V and J ends were trimmed by 2 bases and 11 bases, with 21 bases remaining between them. The CDR3 consists of 15 residues. The chain's CDR3 is CASSEGGRSPYRAFF. CDR3 bases: TGTGCCAGCAGTGAAGGTGGAAGGAGCCCTTATCGTGCTTTCTTT.

In nucleotides, the CDR3 is TGTGCCATCAGTGACCACCAAGGGAAGGGTATGAGGGGCTACACCTTC. Protein sequence: CAISDHQGKGMRGYTF. The chain uses TRBV10-3 and TRBJ1-2; D not certain. The V gene lost 3 bases and the J gene lost 8 bases, with 22 bases spanning the gap. This CDR3 spans 16 amino acids. CDR1 is ENHRY and CDR2 is SYGVKD in the germline V gene.

This clonotype was seen more than once but under ten times. In nucleotides, the CDR3 is TGCAGTGCTAGGGACAGGGGTTGGGCACACAATGAGCAGTTCTTC. This encodes CSARDRGWAHNEQFF. The gene calls are TRBV20-1 and TRBJ2-1, with 9 bases that match TRBD1. In germline, CDR1 is DFQATT, CDR2 SNEGSKA (reference sequence). J gave up 5 bases and V 3 bases, and 8 bases lay outside the gene matches. This CDR3 comprises 15 residues.

The chain uses TRBV15 and TRBJ2-5; 7 nucleotides agree with TRBD1. V lost 3 bases to trimming and J lost 3 bases; unmatched junction nucleotides: 4. Germline CDR1 reads LNHNV; CDR2 reads YYDKDF (reference sequence). This CDR3 has 14 amino acids. Written as DNA, the CDR3 is TGTGCCACCAGCAGTTACAGGGGAAAAGAGACCCAGTACTTC. Translation gives CATSSYRGKETQYF.

The CDR3 loop is CASSYGQGYSYEQYF. The CDR3 DNA reads TGTGCCAGCAGCTATGGACAGGGTTACTCCTACGAGCAGTACTTC. The chain uses TRBV27 and TRBJ2-7, with TRBD1 matching over 8 bases. This CDR3 is 15 amino acids long. CDR1 and CDR2 from the germline V gene are MNHEY and SMNVEV (reference sequence). J was trimmed by 0 bases and V by 6 bases; bases with no gene match: 7.

This clonotype was seen a few times. The chain is built from TRBV3-1 and TRBJ1-1; D ambiguous. Germline loops: CDR1 LGHDT, CDR2 YNNKEL (reference sequence). V was trimmed by 5 bases and J by 1 base, leaving 14 bases between them. CDR3 size: 15 residues. As DNA, the CDR3 is TGTGCCAGCAGCTCCGAATTTTACCAGAACACTGAAGCTTTCTTT. Residues: CASSSEFYQNTEAFF.

V and J are TRBV5-6 and TRBJ1-2; 7 positions match TRBD1. Germline CDR1 and CDR2: SGHDT and YYEEEE. After removal of 4 bases from V and 7 bases from J, the junction contained 4 bases not matched to a gene. The CDR3 totals 12 residues. CDR3: CASSIRQGGYTF. Here the CDR3 DNA reads TGTGCCAGCAGCATCCGACAGGGTGGCTACACCTTC.

This clonotype was observed a few times. The chain couples TRBV7-2 to TRBJ2-5; D is perhaps TRBD2 (5 bases). Germline V CDR1 and CDR2: SGHTA, FQGNSA. The V gene lost 4 bases and the J gene lost 4 bases, with 16 bases spanning the gap. This CDR3 comprises 15 residues. The CDR3 coding sequence is TGTGCCAGCAGCTCCCCGGGAAAGAGGAGAGAGACCCAGTACTTC. Its protein is CASSSPGKRRETQYF.

This clonotype was picked up a small number of times. The rearrangement links TRBV9 to TRBJ2-1; TRBD1 agrees at 8 bases. V trimming: 1 base; J trimming: 8 bases; junction bases outside the gene matches: 8. This CDR3 contains 15 residues. Germline V gives CDR1 SGDLS, CDR2 YYNGEE. In DNA, the CDR3 is TGTGCCAGCAGCGTACTTACAGGGGGGCAGGATGAGCAGTTCTTC. Protein sequence: CASSVLTGGQDEQFF.

V and J are TRBV7-2 and TRBJ2-1; TRBD2 matches 8 bases. Germline loops: CDR1 SGHTA, CDR2 FQGNSA. The J segment lost 5 bases and the V segment lost 5 bases, leaving 8 bases of the junction unmatched. The CDR3 has 15 amino acids. As DNA, the CDR3 is TGTGCCAGCAGCCTGACTAGCGTAAGGAACAATGAGCAGTTCTTC. Translated: CASSLTSVRNNEQFF.

This clonotype was seen a handful of times. The rearrangement links TRBV5-1 to TRBJ2-5; D might be TRBD1 (6 bases). Germline-derived CDR1 and CDR2 are SGHRS and YFSETQ. The V end was cut by 2 bases, the J end by 0 bases, with 11 bases between. This CDR3 has 15 residues. The CDR3 nucleotides read TGCGCCAGCAGCTTTGGCCCAGGGGACCAAGAGACCCAGTACTTC. Amino acid sequence: CASSFGPGDQETQYF. The full variable domain, with the rest looked up from reference TRBV5-1 and TRBJ2-5, is KAGVTQTPRYLIKTRGQQVTLSCSPISGHRSVSWYQQTPGQGLQFLFEYFSETQRNKGNFPGRFSGRQFSNSRSEMNVSTLELGDSALYLCASSFGPGDQETQYFGPGTRLLVL.

This clonotype was recorded at least ten times. CDR3 residues: CASSEPLSSGANVLTF. The CDR3 DNA reads TGTGCCAGCAGCGAACCCCTATCCTCTGGGGCCAACGTCCTGACTTTC. The chain uses TRBV25-1 and TRBJ2-6; no clear D. The germline V and J ends were trimmed by 6 bases and 0 bases, with 12 bases remaining between them. Germline V CDR1 and CDR2: MGHDK, SYGVNS. The CDR3 length is 16 residues.

This clonotype was counted at least ten times. This rearrangement joins TRBV10-3 to TRBJ2-1; no clear D gene. Germline values: CDR1 ENHRY, CDR2 SYGVKD. The CDR3 sequence is 15 residues long. Trimming stripped 8 bases from V and 3 bases from J, with 17 bases between. The CDR3 is CAILPSGGGYNEQFF. The CDR3 DNA reads TGTGCCATCCTACCTTCGGGCGGTGGCTACAATGAGCAGTTCTTC.

In its sample, this clonotype was seen a few times. The J gene is TRBJ1-1, the V gene TRBV12-3 or TRBV12-4; possible D gene TRBD1, 5 bases. The CDR3 spans 15 residues. Trimming removed 7 bases from V and 9 bases from J, with 24 bases in between. CDR3 DNA sequence: TGTGCCAGCACCGATCCACTTACAGGAAACCAGAAAGCTTTCTTT. It yields the protein CASTDPLTGNQKAFF.

This chain uses TRBV5-1 with TRBJ1-4, with D unresolved. Germline values: CDR1 SGHRS, CDR2 YFSETQ. Deletions cut 0 bases from V and 6 bases from J, with 12 bases between. This CDR3 comprises 15 residues. For the CDR3, the DNA is TGCGCCAGCAGCTTGGCCGCTGGAGAATATGAAAAACTGTTTTTT. Amino acids: CASSLAAGEYEKLFF.

In this sample, this clonotype turned up many times. The rearrangement uses TRBV16 and TRBJ1-1, with a possible D match to TRBD1 (5 bases). Per germline, CDR1 KGHSY and CDR2 FQNENV. The CDR3 consists of 16 residues. With 4 bases removed from V and 0 bases from J, the gap between germline ends came to 15 bases. In DNA, the CDR3 is TGTGCCAGCAGCCCCCCCGGGAGGGGACTGAACACTGAAGCTTTCTTT. This codes for CASSPPGRGLNTEAFF.

The chain couples TRBV5-1 to TRBJ2-1; 7 bases match TRBD2. Germline V CDR1 and CDR2: SGHRS, YFSETQ. V trimming: 2 bases; J trimming: 8 bases; junction bases outside the gene matches: 13. The CDR3 consists of 16 residues. CDR3 nucleotide sequence: TGCGCCAGCAGCTTTGGGTTTGGGGGGGTGCGCGATGAGCAGTTCTTC. Amino acid sequence: CASSFGFGGVRDEQFF.

Notes on this clonotype: An end of the junction does not agree with germline; a read error may underlie this. This rearrangement joins TRBV20-1 to TRBJ2-1, with a weak D call TRBD1 (8 bases). CDR1 DFQATT and CDR2 SNEGSKA come from the germline V gene (reference sequence). The CDR3 runs to 16 residues. CDR3 sequence: CCASGSRTGSRNEQFF. The DNA for the CDR3 is TGCTGTGCTAGCGGTTCCCGGACAGGGTCAAGGAATGAGCAGTTCTTC.